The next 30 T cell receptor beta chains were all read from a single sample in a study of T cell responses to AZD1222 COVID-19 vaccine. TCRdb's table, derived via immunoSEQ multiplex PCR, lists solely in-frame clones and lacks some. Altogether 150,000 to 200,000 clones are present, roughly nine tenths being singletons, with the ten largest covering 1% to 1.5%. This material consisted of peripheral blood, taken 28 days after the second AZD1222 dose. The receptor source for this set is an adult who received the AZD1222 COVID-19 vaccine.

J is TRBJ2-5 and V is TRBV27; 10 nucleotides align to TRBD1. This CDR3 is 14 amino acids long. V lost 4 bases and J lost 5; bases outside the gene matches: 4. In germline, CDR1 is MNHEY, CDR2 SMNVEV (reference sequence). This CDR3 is CASSSTGGWETQYF. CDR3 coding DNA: TGTGCCAGCAGTTCGACAGGGGGCTGGGAGACCCAGTACTTC.

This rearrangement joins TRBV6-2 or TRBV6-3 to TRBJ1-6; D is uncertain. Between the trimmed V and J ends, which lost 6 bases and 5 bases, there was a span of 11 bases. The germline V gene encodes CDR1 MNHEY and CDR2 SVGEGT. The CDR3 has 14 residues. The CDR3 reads CASSPGWDNSPLHF. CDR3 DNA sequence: TGTGCCAGCAGCCCCGGCTGGGATAATTCACCCCTCCACTTT.

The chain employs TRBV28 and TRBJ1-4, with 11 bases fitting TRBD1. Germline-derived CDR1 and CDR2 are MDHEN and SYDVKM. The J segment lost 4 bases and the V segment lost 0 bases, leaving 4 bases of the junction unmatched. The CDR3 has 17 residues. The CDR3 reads CASSLWDRGRNNEKLFF. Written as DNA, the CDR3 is TGTGCCAGCAGTTTATGGGACAGGGGGCGGAATAATGAAAAACTGTTTTTT.

The CDR3 sequence: CASSKSPQGAEAFF. The DNA of the CDR3 is TGCGCCAGCAGCAAAAGCCCTCAGGGGGCTGAAGCTTTCTTT. V gene TRBV5-1 combines with J gene TRBJ1-1; 7 positions match TRBD1. The CDR3 runs to 14 residues. Trimming removed 4 bases from V and 6 bases from J; junction bases left unmatched: 9. Germline CDR1 SGHRS, CDR2 YFSETQ.

The CDR3 bases are TGTGCCAGCAGTTTAGTACCCGACAGGGGCCCCTACGAGCAGTACTTC. Translated, it gives CASSLVPDRGPYEQYF. V gene TRBV27 combines with J gene TRBJ2-7, with TRBD1 identical over 8 bases. The junction had 8 bases not matched to a gene; V was cut back by 2 bases and J by 2 bases. The germline V gene encodes CDR1 MNHEY and CDR2 SMNVEV (reference sequence). The CDR3 length is 16 residues.

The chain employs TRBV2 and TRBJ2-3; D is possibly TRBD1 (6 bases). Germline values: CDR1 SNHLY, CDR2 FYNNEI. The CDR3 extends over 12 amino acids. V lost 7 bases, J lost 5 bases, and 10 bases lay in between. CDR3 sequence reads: CASNREKDTQYF. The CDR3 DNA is TGTGCCAGCAACAGGGAAAAAGATACGCAGTATTTT.

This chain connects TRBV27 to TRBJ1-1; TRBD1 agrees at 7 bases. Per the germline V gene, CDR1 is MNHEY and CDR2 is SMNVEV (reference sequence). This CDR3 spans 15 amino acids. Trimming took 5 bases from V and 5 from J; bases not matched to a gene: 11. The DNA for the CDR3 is TGTGCCAGCAGTCCGCCACAGGGGCTTCGGACTGAAGCTTTCTTT. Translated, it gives CASSPPQGLRTEAFF.

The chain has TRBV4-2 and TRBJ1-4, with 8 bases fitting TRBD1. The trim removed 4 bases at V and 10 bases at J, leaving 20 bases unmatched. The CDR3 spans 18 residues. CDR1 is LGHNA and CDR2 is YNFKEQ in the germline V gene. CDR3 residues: CASSPRGGSTGEAGKLFF. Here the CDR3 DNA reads TGTGCCAGCAGCCCCAGGGGGGGTTCGACAGGGGAAGCCGGAAAACTGTTTTTT.

The CDR3 nucleotides read TGTGCCAGCAGCTTAGTAGGTTTTGGACTAGCGGGGGGCGGTGAGCAGTTCTTC. Amino acid sequence: CASSLVGFGLAGGGEQFF. The chain is built from TRBV11-3 and TRBJ2-1, with 14 nucleotides matching TRBD2. The germline V gene encodes CDR1 SGHNT and CDR2 YENEEA. Unmatched junction bases numbered 11, after V lost 1 base and J lost 9 bases. This CDR3 region has 18 residues. The whole variable domain, remainder taken from reference TRBV11-3 and TRBJ2-1, is EAGVVQSPRYKIIEKKQPVAFWCNPISGHNTLYWYLQNLGQGPELLIRYENEEAVDDSQLPKDRFSAERLKGVDSTLKIQPAELGDSAVYLCASSLVGFGLAGGGEQFFGPGTRLTVL.

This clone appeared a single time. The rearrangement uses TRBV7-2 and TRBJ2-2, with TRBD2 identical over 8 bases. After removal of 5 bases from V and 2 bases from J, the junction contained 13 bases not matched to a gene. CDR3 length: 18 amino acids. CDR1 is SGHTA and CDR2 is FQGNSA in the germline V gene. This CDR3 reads CASSPVRASGFNTGELFF. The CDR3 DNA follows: TGTGCCAGCAGCCCCGTCAGGGCTAGCGGGTTTAACACCGGGGAGCTGTTTTTT.

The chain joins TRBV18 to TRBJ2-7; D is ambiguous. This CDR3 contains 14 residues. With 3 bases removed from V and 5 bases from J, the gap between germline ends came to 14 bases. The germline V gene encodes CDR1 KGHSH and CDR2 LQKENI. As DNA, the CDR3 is TGTGCCAGCTCACCGTCCCCCGTTATTAACGAGCAGTACTTC. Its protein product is CASSPSPVINEQYF. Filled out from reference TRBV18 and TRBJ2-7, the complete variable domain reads NAGVMQNPRHLVRRRGQEARLRCSPMKGHSHVYWYRQLPEEGLKFMVYLQKENIIDESGMPKERFSAEFPKEGPSILRIQQVVRGDSAAYFCASSPSPVINEQYFGPGTRLTVT.

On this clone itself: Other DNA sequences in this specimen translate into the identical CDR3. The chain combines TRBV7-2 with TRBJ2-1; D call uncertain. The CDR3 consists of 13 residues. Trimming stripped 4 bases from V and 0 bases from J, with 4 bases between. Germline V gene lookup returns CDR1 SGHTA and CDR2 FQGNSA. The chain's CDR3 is CASSSSSYNEQFF. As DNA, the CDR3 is TGTGCCAGCAGCTCGAGCTCCTACAATGAGCAGTTCTTC.

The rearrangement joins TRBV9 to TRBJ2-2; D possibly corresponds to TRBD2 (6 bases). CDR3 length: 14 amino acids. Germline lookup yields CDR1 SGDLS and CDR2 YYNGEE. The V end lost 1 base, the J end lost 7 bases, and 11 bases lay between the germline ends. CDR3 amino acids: CASSVPGAGGELFF. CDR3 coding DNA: TGTGCCAGCAGCGTACCGGGAGCGGGCGGGGAGCTGTTTTTT.

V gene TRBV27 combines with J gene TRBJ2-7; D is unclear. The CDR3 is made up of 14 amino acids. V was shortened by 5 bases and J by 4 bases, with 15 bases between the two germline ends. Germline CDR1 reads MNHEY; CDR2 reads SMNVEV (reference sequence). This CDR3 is CASSPYPVRYEQYF. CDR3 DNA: TGTGCCAGCAGTCCCTACCCCGTTCGTTACGAGCAGTACTTC.

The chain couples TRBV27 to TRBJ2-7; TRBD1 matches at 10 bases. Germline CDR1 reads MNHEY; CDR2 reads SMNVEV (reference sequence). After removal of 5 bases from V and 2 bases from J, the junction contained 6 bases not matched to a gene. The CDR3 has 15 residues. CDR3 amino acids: CASSQGTGVPYEQYF. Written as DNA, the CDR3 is TGTGCCAGCAGTCAAGGGACAGGGGTGCCCTACGAGCAGTACTTC.

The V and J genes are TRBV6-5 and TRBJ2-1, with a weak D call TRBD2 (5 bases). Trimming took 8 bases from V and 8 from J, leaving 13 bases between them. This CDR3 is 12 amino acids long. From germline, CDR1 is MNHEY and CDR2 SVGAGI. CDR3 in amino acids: CASRTSLDEQFF. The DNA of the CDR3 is TGTGCCAGCCGAACTAGTCTCGATGAGCAGTTCTTC.

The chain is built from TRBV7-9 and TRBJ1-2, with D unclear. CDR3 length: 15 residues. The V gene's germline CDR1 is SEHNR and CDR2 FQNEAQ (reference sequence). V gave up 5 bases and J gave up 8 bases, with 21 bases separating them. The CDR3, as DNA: TGTGCCAGCAGCCTAGGAGACGGGCGGCTTGGAGGCTACACCTTC. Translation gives CASSLGDGRLGGYTF.

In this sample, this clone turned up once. CDR3 in amino acids: CSASVLPPGSNEKLFF. The CDR3 nucleotides read TGCAGTGCTAGTGTTCTCCCTCCGGGGTCTAATGAAAAACTGTTTTTT. V gene TRBV20-1 combines with J gene TRBJ1-4; no clear D. V lost 3 bases and J 3 bases, leaving 17 bases between the germline ends. Germline assignment: CDR1 DFQATT and CDR2 SNEGSKA (reference sequence). The CDR3 consists of 16 residues.

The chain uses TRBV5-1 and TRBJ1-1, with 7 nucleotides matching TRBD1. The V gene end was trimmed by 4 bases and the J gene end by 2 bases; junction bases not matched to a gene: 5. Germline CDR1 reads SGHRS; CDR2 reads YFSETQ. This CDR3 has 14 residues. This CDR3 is CASSPGQVNTEAFF. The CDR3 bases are TGCGCCAGCAGCCCAGGACAGGTAAACACTGAAGCTTTCTTT.

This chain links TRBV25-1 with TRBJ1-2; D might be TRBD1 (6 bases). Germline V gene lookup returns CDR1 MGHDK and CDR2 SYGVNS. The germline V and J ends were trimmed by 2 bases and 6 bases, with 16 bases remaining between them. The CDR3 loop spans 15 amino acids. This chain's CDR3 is CASSETRGRWNGYTF. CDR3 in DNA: TGTGCCAGCAGTGAAACCCGGGGGCGGTGGAATGGCTACACCTTC.

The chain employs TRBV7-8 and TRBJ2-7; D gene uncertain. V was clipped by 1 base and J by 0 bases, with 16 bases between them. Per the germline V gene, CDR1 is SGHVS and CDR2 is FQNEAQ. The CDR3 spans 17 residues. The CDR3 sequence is CASSLDDLWISSYEQYF. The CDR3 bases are TGTGCCAGCAGCTTAGATGATCTGTGGATTAGCTCCTACGAGCAGTACTTC.

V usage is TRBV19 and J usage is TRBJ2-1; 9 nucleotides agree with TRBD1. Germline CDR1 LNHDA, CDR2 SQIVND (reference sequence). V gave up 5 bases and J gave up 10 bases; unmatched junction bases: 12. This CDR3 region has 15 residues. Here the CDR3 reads CASSSTGGSFREQFF. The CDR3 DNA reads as TGTGCCAGTAGTTCCACAGGGGGCTCCTTCCGGGAGCAGTTCTTC.

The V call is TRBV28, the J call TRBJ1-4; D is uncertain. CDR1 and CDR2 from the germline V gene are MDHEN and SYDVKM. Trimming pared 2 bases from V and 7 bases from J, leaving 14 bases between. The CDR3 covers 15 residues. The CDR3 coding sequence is TGTGCCAGCAGTTTACCCGGCCGGAACGGTGAAAAACTGTTTTTT. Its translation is CASSLPGRNGEKLFF.

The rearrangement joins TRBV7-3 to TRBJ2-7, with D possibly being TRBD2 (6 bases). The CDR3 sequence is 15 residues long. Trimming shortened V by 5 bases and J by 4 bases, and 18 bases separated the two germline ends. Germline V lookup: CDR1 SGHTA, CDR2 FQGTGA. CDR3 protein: CASSPSGGASYEQYF. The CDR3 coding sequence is TGTGCCAGCAGCCCATCAGGAGGGGCGAGTTACGAGCAGTACTTC.

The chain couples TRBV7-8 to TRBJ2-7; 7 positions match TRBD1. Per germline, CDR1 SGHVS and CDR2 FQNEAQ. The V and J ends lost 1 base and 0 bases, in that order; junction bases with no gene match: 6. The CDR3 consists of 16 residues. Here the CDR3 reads CASSLGGRGSSYEQYF. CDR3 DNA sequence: TGTGCCAGCAGCTTAGGAGGCAGGGGGAGCTCCTACGAGCAGTACTTC.

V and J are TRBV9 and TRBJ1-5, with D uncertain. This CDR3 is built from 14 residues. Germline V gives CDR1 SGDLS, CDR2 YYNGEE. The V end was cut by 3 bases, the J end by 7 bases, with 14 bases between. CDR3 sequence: CASSEDVGQQPQHF. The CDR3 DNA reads TGTGCCAGCAGCGAAGACGTTGGGCAGCAGCCCCAGCATTTT.

CDR3 loop: CASSLGQNPTNPYEQYF. The DNA for the CDR3 is TGTGCCAGCTCACTAGGACAGAATCCAACAAACCCCTACGAGCAGTACTTC. The chain links TRBV18 to TRBJ2-7; a weak D match, TRBD1 (6 bases). The CDR3 consists of 17 residues. V was clipped by 4 bases and J by 2 bases, with 21 bases between them. Per the germline V gene, CDR1 is KGHSH and CDR2 is LQKENI.

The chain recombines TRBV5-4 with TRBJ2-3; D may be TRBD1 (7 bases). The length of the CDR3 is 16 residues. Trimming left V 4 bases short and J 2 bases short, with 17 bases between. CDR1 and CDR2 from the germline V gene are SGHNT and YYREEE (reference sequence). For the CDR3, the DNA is TGTGCCAGCAGCCGGGGGCGACAGGGCGACACAGATACGCAGTATTTT. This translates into CASSRGRQGDTDTQYF.

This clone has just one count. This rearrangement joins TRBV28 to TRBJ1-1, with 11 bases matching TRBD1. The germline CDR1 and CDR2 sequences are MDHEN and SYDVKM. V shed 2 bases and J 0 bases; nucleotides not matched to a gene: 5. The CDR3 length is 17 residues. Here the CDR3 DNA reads TGTGCCAGCAGTTTAATAGGACAGGGGGCCATGAACACTGAAGCTTTCTTT. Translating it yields CASSLIGQGAMNTEAFF.

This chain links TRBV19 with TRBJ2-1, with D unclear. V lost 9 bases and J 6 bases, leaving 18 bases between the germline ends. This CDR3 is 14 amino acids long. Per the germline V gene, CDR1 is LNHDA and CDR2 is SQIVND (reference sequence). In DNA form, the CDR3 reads TGTGCCAGCCAGCTGTCGACCATGGGCAATGAGCAGTTCTTC. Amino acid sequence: CASQLSTMGNEQFF.